Described below is a single T cell receptor (beta chain) sequence and its context. Its antigen is not known. The CDR3 runs 13 residues. Germline CDR1 and CDR2: SGHTA and FQGNSA. With UMI labels, 5' RACE was used to prepare the TRB cDNA libraries. From its re-call of the 5' RACE reads, TCRdb lists each CDR3 protein once, without DNA. This sample contains fewer than 95,000 distinct CDR3 sequences. This sample stems from a study of CXCR3-negative and CXCR3-positive naive CD8 T cells. Study-wide findings and caveats: Both naive subsets carried similar amounts of surface CD5, so TCR strength was inferred from TRB CDR3 properties.

The clonotype comes from a human donor in good health. Some clones in this sample may be carry-over from other donors' samples. The sample was naive CXCR3- CD8+ T cells from blood. The subset denotes: CD45RO-CCR7+CD27+CD95- naive CD8+ T cells lacking CXCR3 (TNR3-). The chain employs TRBV7-2 and TRBJ2-7; TCRdb gives TRBD1 as the D gene, but with no DNA this cannot be confirmed. CDR3 amino acids: CASKGLSSYEQYF.